The entry that follows covers one T cell receptor (beta chain) sequence. Its antigen is unidentified. TCRdb ran MiXCR on the RT-PCR reads and lists one entry per CDR3 protein. The sample lists about 520,000 distinct CDR3 sequences, roughly 27% seen once, with under 2.5% in the top ten. This sample is part of a study of response to subunit inactivated influenza vaccine. General observations from the study: Authors proposed each seasonal influenza vaccination draws in few new T cells.

This specimen consisted of CD4+ T cells sorted from PBMCs, obtained around 5 days after vaccination. The source of this sequence is a man in his forties or fifties who received an inactivated influenza vaccine.

The CDR3 loop is CASSTHGQNYEQYF. CDR3 sequence (DNA): TGTGCCAGCAGTACACACGGACAGAACTACGAGCAGTACTTC. The V gene is TRBV7-2, the J gene TRBJ2-7, with D possibly matching TRBD1 (6 bases). Germline assignment: CDR1 SGHTA and CDR2 FQGNSA. CDR3 length: 14 amino acids. Trimming took off 6 bases at V and 3 bases at J, with 15 bases between the two ends.